This paragraph covers one T cell receptor (beta chain) sequence. Germline V lookup: CDR1 SGHTA, CDR2 FQGNSA. J gave up 10 bases and V 7 bases, and 7 bases lay outside the gene matches. The CDR3 is 14 residues long. These data belong to a study of blood T cell repertoires in COVID-19. On the study more broadly: COVID-19 samples, acute and convalescent, were from the United States, Italy and Spain. Sample material is recorded as cDNA or gDNA derived from T cells, B-cell-depleted T cells, or PBMCs.

In the source study's methods: By means of reference gene primer amplification, nucleated cell counts were estimated. TCRdb keeps only in-frame clones here, not all; method: immunoSEQ multiplex PCR. The D gene and trimming were derived from the DNA, and the V and J assignments and clone size from that table. The table includes about 70,000 clones, about nine tenths detected once. This rearrangement joins TRBV7-2 to TRBJ2-1, with 13 bases lining up with TRBD2. The clonotype was recovered from a woman of 80 years or more with active or convalescent COVID-19. Input material: peripheral blood. This CDR3 reads CASKGTSGGGEQFF. The CDR3 coding sequence is TGTGCCAGCAAGGGAACTAGCGGGGGGGGCGAGCAGTTCTTC.